The subject of this entry is one T cell receptor beta chain. No antigen is known for it. A junction end diverges from the germline sequence, so it may reflect a read error. These data originate in a study of post-analysis software for immune sequencing data. As for the study in general: The disease courses spanned relapsing-remitting, secondary progressive and progressive-relapsing forms of multiple sclerosis. Overall study findings and caveats: The study found TRBV5-6, TRBV5-1 and TRBV20-1 among five or six TRBV segments more frequent in patients than controls. Significantly lower normalized Chao1 diversity was found in patients with multiple sclerosis relative to controls.

Unique molecular identifiers were present in the TCR beta cDNA libraries. MiXCR was run by TCRdb on the PCR reads, yielding one entry per CDR3 protein. The table shows hundreds of thousands of distinct CDR3 sequences, with more than 50% occurring only once. The CDR3 has 14 amino acids. CDR1 is MNHEY, CDR2 SMNVEV, per germline (reference sequence). The rearrangement joins TRBV27 to TRBJ1-2; TRBD1 is a possible D gene (6 bases). This clonotype originated in a girl aged 2 to 10 with multiple sclerosis. Sequenced input: blood. The DNA for the CDR3 is TGTGCCAGCAGTTTCCCCTCAGGGGCGGAGGGCTGCACCTTC. This encodes CASSFPSGAEGCTF.